Listed below are T cell receptor beta chains from one sample, sequenced in a study of vaccination and CD4 T cells after COVID-19. The antigens of these receptors remain unknown. In TCRdb, the PCR reads were re-called with MiXCR into one record per CDR3 protein. This table holds 10,000 or so distinct CDR3 sequences, 66% found once. The source material was CD4+ T cells from blood, cultured in vitro. These receptor sequences come from a human donor who had recovered from COVID-19. The CDR3 runs from the conserved cysteine through the conserved F or W. D genes are given only for firm matches. Not every row has a clone size; where given, it reads once, few, many or a size class.

J gene | V gene | D gene | clone size | CDR3 DNA | CDR3 protein
TRBJ2-2 | TRBV6-1 | TRBD2 | few | TGTGCCAGCATCCCCGGGACTAGCGGGGGCACCGGGGAGCTGTTTTTT | CASIPGTSGGTGELFF
TRBJ2-3 | TRBV24-1 | NA | NA | TGTGCCACCAGTGAATCGCCCCAGGCAGATACGCAGTATTTT | CATSESPQADTQYF
TRBJ1-1 | TRBV6-1 | NA | NA | TGTGCCAGCATCGACAGTTTCCACACTGAAGCTTTCTTT | CASIDSFHTEAFF
TRBJ1-1 | TRBV27 | NA | NA | TGTGCCAGCAGTTTGGACAGATACACTGAAGCTTTCTTT | CASSLDRYTEAFF
TRBJ1-5 | TRBV6-5 | TRBD1 | NA | TGTGCCAGCAGTTCCTTACAGGGGGCGAGCCAGCCCCAGCATTTT | CASSSLQGASQPQHF
TRBJ1-2 | TRBV23-1 | NA | NA | TGCGCCAGCAGTCAATCTCGGGGGTATGGCTACACCTTC | CASSQSRGYGYTF
TRBJ1-5 | TRBV27 | NA | NA | TGTGCCAGCAGTCCCCCGGGAAGGGGTGGCAATCAGCCCCAGCATTTT | CASSPPGRGGNQPQHF
TRBJ1-1 | TRBV20-1 | NA | once | TGCAGTCCGGGGCAGGAGCTGGGCACTGAAGCTTTCTTT | CSPGQELGTEAFF
TRBJ1-3 | TRBV7-9 | NA | few | TGTGCCAGCAGCTTACAGGGTCACTCTGGAAACACCATATATTTT | CASSLQGHSGNTIYF
TRBJ1-2 | TRBV6-5 | NA | NA | TGTGCCAGCAGTTACTCCGAGGGACCCTATGGCTACACCTTC | CASSYSEGPYGYTF
TRBJ1-6 | TRBV28 | TRBD1 | NA | TGTGCCAGCAGTTCGACCGGGACAGGGTTTCATTCACCCCTCCACTTT | CASSSTGTGFHSPLHF
TRBJ1-1 | TRBV10-1 | NA | NA | TGCGCCAGCAGACCCCCGTTGCGGAGCCCTGAAGCTTTCTTT | CASRPPLRSPEAFF
TRBJ1-5 | TRBV4-1 | NA | NA | TGCGCCAGCAGCCTTCAGGGATACAATCAGCCCCAGCATTTT | CASSLQGYNQPQHF
TRBJ2-1 | TRBV6-1 | NA | NA | TGTGCCAGCAGACTCCTTAGAAAGGGCACAAGGGGGCTAGCGGGCTCCTACAATGAGCAGTTCTTC | CASRLLRKGTRGLAGSYNEQFF
TRBJ2-3 | TRBV6-1 | TRBD2 | NA | TGTGCCAGCAGTCCTAGGCGAGCGGGGGGCACAGATACGCAGTATTTT | CASSPRRAGGTDTQYF